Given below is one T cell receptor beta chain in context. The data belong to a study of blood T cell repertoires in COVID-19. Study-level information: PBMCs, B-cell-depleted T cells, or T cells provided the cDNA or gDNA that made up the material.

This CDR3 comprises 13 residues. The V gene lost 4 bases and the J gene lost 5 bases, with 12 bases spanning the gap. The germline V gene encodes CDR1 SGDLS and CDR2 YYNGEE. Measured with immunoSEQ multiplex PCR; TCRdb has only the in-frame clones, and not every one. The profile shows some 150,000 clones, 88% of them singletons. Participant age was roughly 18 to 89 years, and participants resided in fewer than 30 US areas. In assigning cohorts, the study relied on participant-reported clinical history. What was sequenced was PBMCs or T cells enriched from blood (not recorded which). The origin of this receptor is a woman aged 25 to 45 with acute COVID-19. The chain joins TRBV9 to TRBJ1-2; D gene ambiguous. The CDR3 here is CASSSREMYGYTF. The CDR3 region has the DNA TGTGCCAGCAGCTCCCGAGAAATGTATGGCTACACCTTC.